This T cell receptor (beta chain) was recovered during a study of shared clonotypes between healthy human individuals. The V segment lost 7 bases and the J segment 2 bases; nucleotides outside the gene matches: 6. CDR1 SNHLY and CDR2 FYNNEI come from the germline V gene. The CDR3 has 14 amino acids. Findings and caveats of the study: Rarefaction exposed incomplete sorted-subset sequencing despite large depth.

Clones were sequenced by immunoSEQ multiplex PCR, and TCRdb holds only the in-frame ones, with some missing. The table has about 2.3 million clones, approximately 93% seen once. Note on this clone: Its specificity is unknown.

The origin of this receptor is a young man in good health. Some clones in this sample may be carry-over from other donors' samples. The V call is TRBV2, the J call TRBJ2-3, with 7 positions matching TRBD1. Sample: naive CD4+ T cells from PBMCs. As for subset: CD45RA+ positively selected. CDR3 DNA sequence: TGTGCCAGCATCGAGGGGGCGACCACAGATACGCAGTATTTT. Its translation: CASIEGATTDTQYF.